One and the same sample provided the 13 T cell receptor beta chains below, sequenced in a study of T cell changes during pregnancy in multiple sclerosis. Sequencing used immunoSEQ multiplex PCR; TCRdb keeps in-frame clones, though not all of them. The table shows approximately 100,000 clones, with more than 85% occurring only once. Here the sequenced sample was peripheral blood, taken after pregnancy. All receptors derive from a female donor with multiple sclerosis, enrolled in a pregnancy study.

The V and J genes are TRBV5-6 and TRBJ2-7; the match to TRBD1 covers 9 bases. The CDR3 runs to 12 residues. The V and J ends lost 5 bases and 6 bases, in that order; junction bases with no gene match: 3. The germline V gene encodes CDR1 SGHDT and CDR2 YYEEEE. The DNA of the CDR3 is TGTGCCAGCAGGGGGACAGGGCTCGAGCAGTACTTC. It encodes CASRGTGLEQYF.

The J gene is TRBJ2-3, the V gene TRBV5-1, with TRBD1 matching over 9 bases. V shed 4 bases, J shed 5 bases, and the junction held 11 bases outside the gene matches. The germline V gene has CDR1 SGHRS and CDR2 YFSETQ. CDR3 length: 16 residues. The CDR3 sequence is CASSQSSGQGIDTQYF. CDR3 nucleotide sequence: TGCGCCAGCAGCCAGAGCTCGGGACAGGGAATAGATACGCAGTATTTT.

J is TRBJ1-2 and V is TRBV7-8, with 9 bases identical to TRBD1. The germline V gene has CDR1 SGHVS and CDR2 FQNEAQ. Trimming took 5 bases from V and 2 from J; bases not matched to a gene: 6. There are 15 residues in the CDR3. The CDR3 region is CASSVRTGENYGYTF. The CDR3 DNA follows: TGTGCCAGCAGCGTTCGGACAGGGGAGAACTATGGCTACACCTTC.

The V and J genes are TRBV30 and TRBJ2-5; tentatively, D is TRBD1 (6 bases). The CDR3 runs to 13 residues. CDR1 is GTSNPN and CDR2 is SVGIG in the germline V gene (reference sequence). V was cut by 6 bases and J by 5 bases, with 16 bases left in between. The CDR3 is CACLSGVGETQYF. CDR3 sequence (DNA): TGTGCCTGCCTCTCAGGGGTCGGGGAGACCCAGTACTTC.

The genes are TRBV5-6 and TRBJ2-1; 8 bases fit TRBD2. This CDR3 contains 15 residues. Germline assignment: CDR1 SGHDT and CDR2 YYEEEE. Trimming at V came to 2 bases and at J to 4 bases, leaving 5 bases not matched to a gene. CDR3: CASSLFGGAYNEQFF. The CDR3 DNA reads as TGTGCCAGCAGCTTATTCGGGGGGGCTTACAATGAGCAGTTCTTC.

This clone was observed once. The chain carries TRBV19 and TRBJ1-2, with 12 nucleotides matching TRBD1. Per the germline V gene, CDR1 is LNHDA and CDR2 is SQIVND (reference sequence). V dropped 9 bases and J dropped 4; count of bases not matched to a gene: 9. The CDR3 length is 15 residues. The CDR3 reads CASSLGQGARYGYTF. The CDR3, as DNA: TGTGCCAGCTCCCTGGGACAGGGGGCGCGCTATGGCTACACCTTC.

The table lists this clone with a count of one. J is TRBJ2-3 and V is TRBV19; D unresolved. In germline, CDR1 is LNHDA, CDR2 SQIVND (reference sequence). The CDR3 has 13 residues. The V end was cut by 5 bases, the J end by 1 base, with 7 bases between. The CDR3 region is CASSVQGTDTQYF. In DNA form, the CDR3 reads TGTGCCAGTAGTGTTCAGGGCACAGATACGCAGTATTTT.

The V and J genes are TRBV19 and TRBJ1-2; D gene ambiguous. Germline V gene sequence: CDR1 LNHDA, CDR2 SQIVND (reference sequence). Trimming shortened V by 3 bases and J by 1 base, and 9 bases separated the two germline ends. This CDR3 is 14 amino acids long. The CDR3 nucleotides read TGTGCCAGTAGTATTCCAGGATATAACTATGGCTACACCTTC. It encodes CASSIPGYNYGYTF.

This clone has a single count. V and J are TRBV5-1 and TRBJ1-5; a weak D match, TRBD1 (5 bases). Germline CDR1 SGHRS, CDR2 YFSETQ. V dropped 0 bases and J dropped 5 bases, with 12 bases sitting between them. There are 15 residues in the CDR3. The CDR3 protein is CASSLGGGGDQPQHF. CDR3 nucleotide sequence: TGCGCCAGCAGCTTGGGGGGGGGTGGGGATCAGCCCCAGCATTTT.

The chain links TRBV13 to TRBJ1-1; 11 bases line up with TRBD1. The V segment lost 5 bases and the J segment 5 bases; nucleotides outside the gene matches: 10. Germline V CDR1 and CDR2: PRHDT, FYEKMQ (reference sequence). This CDR3 has 16 amino acids. CDR3 loop: CASSKNPGQGETEAFF. The CDR3 DNA is TGTGCCAGCAGCAAAAATCCGGGACAGGGGGAGACTGAAGCTTTCTTT.

This rearrangement joins TRBV7-9 to TRBJ1-4; possible D gene TRBD1, 5 bases. The CDR3 contains 15 residues. The V end was cut by 1 base, the J end by 2 bases, with 8 bases between. From germline, CDR1 is SEHNR and CDR2 FQNEAQ (reference sequence). CDR3 in DNA: TGTGCCAGCAGCTTAGAAGGGGCCACTAATGAAAAACTGTTTTTT. It specifies CASSLEGATNEKLFF.

This sequence joins TRBV28 and TRBJ1-3; D ambiguous. Germline values: CDR1 MDHEN, CDR2 SYDVKM. The V and J ends lost 5 bases and 0 bases respectively, with 11 bases between them. The CDR3 spans 15 residues. CDR3 residues: CASSLSSGSGNTIYF. DNA of the CDR3: TGTGCCAGCAGTCTTTCTTCGGGCTCTGGAAACACCATATATTTT.

The J gene is TRBJ2-7, the V gene TRBV2, with TRBD1 matching over 8 bases. With 8 bases clipped from V and 1 base from J, the junction kept 10 bases outside the gene matches. From germline, CDR1 is SNHLY and CDR2 FYNNEI. There are 15 residues in the CDR3. The CDR3 loop is CASATGQGESYEQYF. The DNA of the CDR3 is TGTGCCAGCGCCACAGGACAGGGTGAATCCTACGAGCAGTACTTC.